Reported below is one T cell receptor (beta chain). Its specificity is not known. All of the isolated RNA was reverse transcribed, so expressed TCRB transcripts were sequenced. Clones were read by immunoSEQ multiplex PCR, and TCRdb kept only the in-frame ones, dropping some. In the table there are 130,000 to 150,000 clones, roughly 10% of which are singletons. Trimming at V came to 4 bases and at J to 3 bases, leaving 1 base not matched to a gene. The CDR3 length is 15 residues. CDR1 and CDR2 from the germline V gene are SGHTA and FQGNSA. The sample belongs to a study of beta chain features in type 1 diabetes. Study information: No age, gender or cell yield differences were seen between patients and healthy donors.

Study-wide findings and caveats: Within each of all four CD4+ subsets, Type 1 diabetes patients had TCRB CDR3s that were moderately but significantly shorter. PCR might preferentially amplify shorter templates, equally in patients and controls. Among type 1 diabetes patients, VDJ junctions had fewer insertions and more deletions.

The chain combines TRBV7-2 with TRBJ2-2; TRBD2 matches at 11 bases. The clonotype was recovered from a man between 18 and 35 years old in good health. The sequenced sample consisted of naive CD4+ T cells from blood. The CDR3 reads CASSWTSGYTGELFF. The CDR3 DNA reads TGTGCCAGCAGCTGGACTAGCGGGTACACCGGGGAGCTGTTTTTT.